These T cell receptor beta chains were read from a single sample in a study of OX40 agonist ivuxolimab in advanced cancers. Produced via immunoSEQ multiplex PCR; TCRdb's table is partial and in-frame only. In the table there are roughly 64,000 clones, roughly 85% of which are singletons. The source was CD4+ or CD8+ T cells sorted from blood, collected in a trial of the OX40 agonist ivuxolimab. Receptors were obtained from an adult with an advanced solid tumor such as melanoma, head and neck, liver or kidney cancer. CDR3s include the opening cysteine and the closing phenylalanine or tryptophan. The order of the fields is V gene, clone size, D gene, J gene, CDR3 DNA, CDR3 protein. A D gene is named only where the DNA matches it firmly. Expanded clones get a size class; other rows say once, few or many, or leave the size out.

v_gene: TRBV19
abundance: -
d_gene: -
j_gene: TRBJ1-5
CDR3nt: TGTGCCAGTAACAAAGGGGGTTTAAATCAGCCCCAGCATTTT
CDR3aa: CASNKGGLNQPQHF

v_gene: TRBV5-8
abundance: -
d_gene: TRBD1
j_gene: TRBJ2-7
CDR3nt: TGTGCCAGCAGCCCGAGGCGGGACAGGGAGTACGAGCAGTACTTC
CDR3aa: CASSPRRDREYEQYF

v_gene: TRBV6-1
abundance: few
d_gene: -
j_gene: TRBJ1-5
CDR3nt: TGTGCCAGCACTGACCCTCTCTCGGGCAATCAGCCCCAGCATTTT
CDR3aa: CASTDPLSGNQPQHF

v_gene: TRBV5-1
abundance: -
d_gene: -
j_gene: TRBJ2-2
CDR3nt: TGCGCCAGCAGCTATTTGCTGGGGGGCACCGGGGAGCTGTTTTTT
CDR3aa: CASSYLLGGTGELFF

v_gene: TRBV30
abundance: -
d_gene: -
j_gene: TRBJ1-2
CDR3nt: TGTGCCTGGAGTGGGGTTGGGGGTGGCTACACCTTC
CDR3aa: CAWSGVGGGYTF

v_gene: TRBV2
abundance: -
d_gene: TRBD2
j_gene: TRBJ2-1
CDR3nt: TGTGCCAGCAGTGGAGCTAGCGGGATTTACAATGAGCAGTTCTTC
CDR3aa: CASSGASGIYNEQFF

v_gene: TRBV30
abundance: -
d_gene: -
j_gene: TRBJ2-7
CDR3nt: TGTGCCTGGAGTGTACAATCCGCGGGGGAGCAGTACTTC
CDR3aa: CAWSVQSAGEQYF

v_gene: TRBV28
abundance: -
d_gene: TRBD1
j_gene: TRBJ2-5
CDR3nt: TGTGCCAGCAGTGCCCTAGGGACAGGGTCACGGGAGACCCAGTACTTC
CDR3aa: CASSALGTGSRETQYF

v_gene: TRBV18
abundance: -
d_gene: TRBD1
j_gene: TRBJ2-1
CDR3nt: TGTGCCAGCCACTCGGGGACAGGATACAATGAGCAGTTCTTC
CDR3aa: CASHSGTGYNEQFF

v_gene: TRBV4-2
abundance: few
d_gene: -
j_gene: TRBJ1-4
CDR3nt: TGTGCCAGCAGCCAAGGGGCGGGAACTAATGAAAAACTGTTTTTT
CDR3aa: CASSQGAGTNEKLFF